Listed here is a single T cell receptor (beta chain). This specimen comes from a study of OX40 agonist ivuxolimab in advanced cancers. V was pared by 5 bases and J by 6 bases, with 8 bases of the junction left unmatched. Germline CDR1 is SGHVS and CDR2 is FNYEAQ. This CDR3 contains 14 residues. Clones were sequenced by immunoSEQ multiplex PCR, and TCRdb holds only the in-frame ones, with some missing. Of about 94,000 clones in the sample, roughly 84% were seen once. This clonotype was obtained from an adult with an advanced solid tumor such as melanoma, head and neck, liver or kidney cancer. The rearrangement joins TRBV7-6 to TRBJ2-7, with TRBD1 identical over 9 bases. Material: CD4+ or CD8+ T cells sorted from blood, obtained in a trial of the OX40 agonist ivuxolimab. The CDR3 DNA reads TGTGCCAGCAGCGCGGGACAGGGTACCAGCGAGCAGTACTTC. As protein: CASSAGQGTSEQYF.